This TCR beta chain was identified during a study of T cells in localized non-small cell lung cancer. General study results and limits: Uninvolved neighboring lung showed the greatest T cell clonality, exceeding tumor.

This clone was picked up a small number of times. Its antigen is undetermined. Generated by immunoSEQ multiplex PCR, the TCRdb table keeps only in-frame clones and is missing some. The data hold 20,000 to 30,000 clones, with 86% observed a single time. Germline CDR1 MGHRA, CDR2 YSYEKL. Trimming shortened V by 0 bases and J by 1 base, and 9 bases separated the two germline ends. The CDR3 contains 15 residues. This specimen was peripheral blood, taken before any cancer treatment. The TCR originated in a woman aged 35-70 years with stage I lung adenocarcinoma. The chain employs TRBV4-1 and TRBJ1-1; perhaps TRBD1 as D (5 bases). CDR3 residues: CASSQDHQGNTEAFF. In DNA, the CDR3 is TGCGCCAGCAGCCAAGATCATCAGGGGAACACTGAAGCTTTCTTT.